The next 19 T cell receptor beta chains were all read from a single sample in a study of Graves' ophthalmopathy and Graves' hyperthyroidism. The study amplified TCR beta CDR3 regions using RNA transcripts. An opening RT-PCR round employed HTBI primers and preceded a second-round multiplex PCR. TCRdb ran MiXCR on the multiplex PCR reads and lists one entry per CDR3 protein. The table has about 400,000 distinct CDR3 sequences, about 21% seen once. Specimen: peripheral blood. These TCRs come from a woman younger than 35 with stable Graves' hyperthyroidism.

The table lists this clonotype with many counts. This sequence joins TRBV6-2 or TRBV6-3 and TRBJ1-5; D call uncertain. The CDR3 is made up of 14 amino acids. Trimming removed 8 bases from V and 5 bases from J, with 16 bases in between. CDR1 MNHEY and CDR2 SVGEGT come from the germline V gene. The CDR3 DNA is TGTGCCAGCGGTCGGGATTCCCAATATCAGCCCCAGCATTTT. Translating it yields CASGRDSQYQPQHF.

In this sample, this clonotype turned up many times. The CDR3 nucleotides are TGCGCCAGCAGCTTGTCGACTGGATCCCATCAGCTCTACGAGCAGTACTTC. It specifies CASSLSTGSHQLYEQYF. The chain is built from TRBV5-1 and TRBJ2-7; D ambiguous. Germline V gene lookup returns CDR1 SGHRS and CDR2 YFSETQ. The CDR3 runs 17 residues. Trimming shortened V by 1 base and J by 3 bases, and 20 bases separated the two germline ends.

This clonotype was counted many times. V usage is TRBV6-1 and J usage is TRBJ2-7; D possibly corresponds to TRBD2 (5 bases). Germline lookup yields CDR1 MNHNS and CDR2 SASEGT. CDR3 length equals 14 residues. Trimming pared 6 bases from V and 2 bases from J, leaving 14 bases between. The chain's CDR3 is CASSSTRPPYEQYF. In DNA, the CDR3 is TGTGCCAGCAGCAGTACTAGACCCCCCTACGAGCAGTACTTC.

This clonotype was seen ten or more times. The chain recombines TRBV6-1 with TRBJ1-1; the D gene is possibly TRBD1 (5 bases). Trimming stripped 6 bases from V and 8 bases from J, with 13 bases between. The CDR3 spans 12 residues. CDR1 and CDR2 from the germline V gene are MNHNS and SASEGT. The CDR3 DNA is TGTGCCAGCAGCAGACAGAAGCCAGAAGCTTTCTTT. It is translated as CASSRQKPEAFF.

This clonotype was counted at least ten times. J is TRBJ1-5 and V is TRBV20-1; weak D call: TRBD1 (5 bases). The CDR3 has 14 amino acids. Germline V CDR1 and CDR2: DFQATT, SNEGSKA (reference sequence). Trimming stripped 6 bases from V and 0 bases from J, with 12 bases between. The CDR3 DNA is TGCAGTGCCCTGGGACGGCTTAGCAATCAGCCCCAGCATTTT. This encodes CSALGRLSNQPQHF.

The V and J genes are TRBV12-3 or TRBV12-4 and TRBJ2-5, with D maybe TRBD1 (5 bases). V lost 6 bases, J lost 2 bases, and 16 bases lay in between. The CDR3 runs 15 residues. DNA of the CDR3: TGTGCCAGCAGAGGCGACAGACTCACGCAAGAGACCCAGTACTTC. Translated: CASRGDRLTQETQYF.

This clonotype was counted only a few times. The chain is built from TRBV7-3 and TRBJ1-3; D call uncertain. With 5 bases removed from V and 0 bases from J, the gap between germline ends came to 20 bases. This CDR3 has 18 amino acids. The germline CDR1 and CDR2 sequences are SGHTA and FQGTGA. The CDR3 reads CASSKPDDTVDSGNTIYF. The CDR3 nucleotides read TGTGCCAGCAGCAAACCGGACGATACGGTGGACTCTGGAAACACCATATATTTT.

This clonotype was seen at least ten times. The CDR3, as DNA: TGTGCCACCAGCAGAGTGATGTCTGGACAGATCTTAGCCAAAAACATTCAGTACTTC. Residues: CATSRVMSGQILAKNIQYF. The chain combines TRBV15 with TRBJ2-4; D is perhaps TRBD1 (6 bases). Germline V lookup: CDR1 LNHNV, CDR2 YYDKDF (reference sequence). V lost 1 base and J 0 bases, leaving 19 bases between the germline ends. The CDR3 spans 19 residues.

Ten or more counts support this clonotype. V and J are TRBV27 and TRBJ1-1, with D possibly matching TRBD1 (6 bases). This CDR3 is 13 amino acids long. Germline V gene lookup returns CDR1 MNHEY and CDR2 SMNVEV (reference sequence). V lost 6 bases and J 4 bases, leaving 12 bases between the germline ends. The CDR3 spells CASRPTGSTEAFF. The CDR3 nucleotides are TGTGCCAGCAGGCCTACAGGGAGCACTGAAGCTTTCTTT.

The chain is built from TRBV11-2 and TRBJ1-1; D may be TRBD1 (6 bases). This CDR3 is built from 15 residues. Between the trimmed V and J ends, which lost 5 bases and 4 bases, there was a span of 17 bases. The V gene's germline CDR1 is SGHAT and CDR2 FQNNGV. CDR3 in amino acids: CASSPTGYRVTEAFF. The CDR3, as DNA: TGTGCCAGCAGCCCTACAGGGTATAGGGTCACTGAAGCTTTCTTT.

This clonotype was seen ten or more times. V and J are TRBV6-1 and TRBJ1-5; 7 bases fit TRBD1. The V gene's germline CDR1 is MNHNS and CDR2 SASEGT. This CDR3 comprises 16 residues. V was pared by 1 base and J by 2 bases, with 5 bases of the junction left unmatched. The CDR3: CASSEEAGGGNQPQHF. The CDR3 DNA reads TGTGCCAGCAGTGAAGAGGCAGGGGGGGGCAATCAGCCCCAGCATTTT.

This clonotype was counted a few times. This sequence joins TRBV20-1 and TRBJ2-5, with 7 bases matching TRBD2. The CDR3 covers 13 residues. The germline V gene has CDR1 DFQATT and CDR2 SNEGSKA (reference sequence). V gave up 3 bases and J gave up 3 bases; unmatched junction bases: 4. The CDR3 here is CSARGGGKETQYF. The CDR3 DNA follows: TGCAGTGCTAGGGGGGGGGGAAAAGAGACCCAGTACTTC.

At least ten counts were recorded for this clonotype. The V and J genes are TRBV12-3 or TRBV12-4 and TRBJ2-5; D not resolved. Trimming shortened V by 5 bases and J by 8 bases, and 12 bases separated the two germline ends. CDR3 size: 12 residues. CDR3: CASSPGVGTQYF. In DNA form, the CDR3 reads TGTGCCAGCAGTCCCGGCGTCGGAACCCAGTACTTC.

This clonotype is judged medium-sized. This chain's CDR3 is CASSSSRYEQYF. CDR3 bases: TGTGCCAGCAGTTCCTCGAGGTACGAGCAGTACTTC. The chain combines TRBV6-2 or TRBV6-3 with TRBJ2-7, with D hard to call. Deletions cut 4 bases from V and 4 bases from J, with 8 bases between. This CDR3 comprises 12 residues. Looked up from germline, CDR1 is MNHEY and CDR2 is SVGEGT.

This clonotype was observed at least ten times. This CDR3 reads CSARYQRDYNEQFF. The CDR3 region has the DNA TGCAGTGCTAGGTACCAGCGGGATTACAATGAGCAGTTCTTC. The chain combines TRBV20-1 with TRBJ2-1; 7 bases match TRBD2. The CDR3 covers 14 residues. Trimming took 3 bases from V and 4 from J; bases not matched to a gene: 6. Germline values: CDR1 DFQATT, CDR2 SNEGSKA (reference sequence).

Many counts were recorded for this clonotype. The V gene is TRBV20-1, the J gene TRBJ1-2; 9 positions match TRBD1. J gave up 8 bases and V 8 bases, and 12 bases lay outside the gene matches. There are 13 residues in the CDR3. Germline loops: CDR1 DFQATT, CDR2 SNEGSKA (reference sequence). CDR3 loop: CSPGRTGVVGYTF. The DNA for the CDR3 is TGCAGTCCCGGTCGGACAGGGGTCGTCGGCTACACCTTC.

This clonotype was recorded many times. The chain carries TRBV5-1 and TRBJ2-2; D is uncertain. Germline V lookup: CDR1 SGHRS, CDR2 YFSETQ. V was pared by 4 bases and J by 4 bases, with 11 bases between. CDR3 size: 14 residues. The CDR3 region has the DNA TGCGCCAGCAGCACCCGTACCGCCACCGGGGAGCTGTTTTTT. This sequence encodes CASSTRTATGELFF.

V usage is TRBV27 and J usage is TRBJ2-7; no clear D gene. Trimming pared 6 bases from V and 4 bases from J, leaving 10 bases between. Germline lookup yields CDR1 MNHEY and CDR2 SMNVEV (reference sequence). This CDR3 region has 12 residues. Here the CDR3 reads CASSNAFYEQYF. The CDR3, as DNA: TGTGCCAGCAGCAACGCGTTTTACGAGCAGTACTTC.

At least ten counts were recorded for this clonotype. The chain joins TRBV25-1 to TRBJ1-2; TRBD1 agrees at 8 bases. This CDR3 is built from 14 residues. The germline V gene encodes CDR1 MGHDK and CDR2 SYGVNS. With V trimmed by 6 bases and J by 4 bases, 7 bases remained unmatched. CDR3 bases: TGTGCCAGCAGCCAGGGGGCGGACCGCTATGGCTACACCTTC. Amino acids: CASSQGADRYGYTF.